The 23 T cell receptor beta chains below were found in one sample sequenced in a study of blood T cell repertoires in COVID-19. Method: immunoSEQ multiplex PCR; TCRdb's copy keeps in-frame clones and lacks some. The repertoire has a few hundred thousand clones, less than 85% of them found once; the top ten carry roughly 3.6%. The specimen was peripheral blood. These TCRs come from a woman aged 18-29 years with acute or convalescent COVID-19.

The chain is built from TRBV5-1 and TRBJ2-3, with 7 bases matching TRBD1. The length of the CDR3 is 14 residues. Germline V lookup: CDR1 SGHRS, CDR2 YFSETQ. Trimming removed 3 bases from V and 2 bases from J; junction bases left unmatched: 3. CDR3 sequence: CASSSGQLTDTQYF. CDR3 sequence (DNA): TGCGCCAGCAGCTCGGGACAGCTCACAGATACGCAGTATTTT.

The chain uses TRBV4-1 and TRBJ2-1; 12 bases fit TRBD1. This CDR3 comprises 14 residues. Per germline, CDR1 MGHRA and CDR2 YSYEKL. V lost 6 bases and J lost 9; bases outside the gene matches: 6. CDR3 loop: CASSSGTGGLEQFF. CDR3 nucleotide sequence: TGCGCCAGCAGTTCCGGGACAGGGGGCCTTGAGCAGTTCTTC.

The V gene is TRBV7-2, the J gene TRBJ1-1, with D unclear. Germline values: CDR1 SGHTA, CDR2 FQGNSA. The CDR3 spans 16 residues. V lost 6 bases to trimming and J lost 1 base, with 18 bases between them. The DNA of the CDR3 is TGTGCCAGCAGAAAGGCGGTGGATTTACCGAACACTGAAGCTTTCTTT. This translates into CASRKAVDLPNTEAFF.

J is TRBJ2-5 and V is TRBV12-3 or TRBV12-4; possible D gene TRBD1, 6 bases. The V end was cut by 1 base, the J end by 5 bases, with 8 bases between. The CDR3 is made up of 13 amino acids. The CDR3 DNA follows: TGTGCCAGCAGTTTAGGGGGGCAGGAGACCCAGTACTTC. The encoded protein is CASSLGGQETQYF.

V and J are TRBV7-9 and TRBJ2-1; 11 bases map to TRBD2. The CDR3 length is 17 residues. V was clipped by 4 bases and J by 6 bases; unmatched bases: 11. Germline V gene data show CDR1 as SEHNR and CDR2 as FQNEAQ (reference sequence). CDR3 region: CASSSPLKLAGGNEQFF. CDR3 DNA: TGTGCCAGCAGCTCGCCCCTAAAGCTAGCGGGGGGCAATGAGCAGTTCTTC.

The chain carries TRBV7-2 and TRBJ1-3; D is perhaps TRBD1 (5 bases). Trimming took off 4 bases at V and 4 bases at J, with 8 bases between the two ends. The CDR3 covers 13 residues. CDR1 SGHTA and CDR2 FQGNSA come from the germline V gene. The CDR3: CASSSRQGNTIYF. For the CDR3, the DNA is TGTGCCAGCAGCTCGCGACAGGGAAACACCATATATTTT.

Regarding this clone: At one end the junction does not follow the germline gene, possibly because of a read error. Other DNA sequences in this specimen translate into the identical CDR3. The CDR3 DNA reads as TGCAGCGCCCAGGATTCTGGGAACACCATATATTTT. Translated, it gives CSAQDSGNTIYF. This sequence joins TRBV29-1 and TRBJ1-3; D ambiguous. This CDR3 contains 12 residues. Germline CDR1 and CDR2: SQVTM and ANQGSEA.

J is TRBJ1-1 and V is TRBV14; tentative D call: TRBD1 (5 bases). V was cut by 4 bases and J by 2 bases, with 14 bases left in between. The CDR3 is 15 amino acids. The germline V gene encodes CDR1 SGHDN and CDR2 FVKESK. The CDR3 sequence: CASSPGRGLNTEAFF. In nucleotides, the CDR3 is TGTGCCAGCAGCCCTGGAAGGGGCCTAAACACTGAAGCTTTCTTT. Variable domain in full (rest from reference TRBV14 and TRBJ1-1): EAGVTQFPSHSVIEKGQTVTLRCDPISGHDNLYWYRRVMGKEIKFLLHFVKESKQDESGMPNNRFLAERTGGTYSTLKVQPAELEDSGVYFCASSPGRGLNTEAFFGQGTRLTVV.

V and J are TRBV5-1 and TRBJ2-2; TRBD2 might be the D (6 bases). CDR3 length: 16 residues. V was trimmed by 0 bases and J by 7 bases, leaving 16 bases between them. CDR1 and CDR2 from the germline V gene are SGHRS and YFSETQ. CDR3 residues: CASSLAGGLQGGELFF. CDR3 DNA sequence: TGCGCCAGCAGCTTGGCCGGGGGACTTCAAGGCGGGGAGCTGTTTTTT.

The chain is built from TRBV21-1 and TRBJ1-5; TRBD1, the table's D call, lacks a check against the DNA. TRBV21-1 counts as a pseudogene. CDR3 length: 14 amino acids. The DNA of the CDR3 is TGTGCCAGCAGCCGACAGACGGCGGTGCAGCCCCAGCATTTT. This sequence encodes CASSRQTAVQPQHF.

The rearrangement uses TRBV28 and TRBJ2-3; perhaps TRBD2 as D (6 bases). V was shortened by 5 bases and J by 0 bases, with 18 bases between the two germline ends. The germline gives CDR1 MDHEN, CDR2 SYDVKM. The CDR3 sequence is 17 residues long. CDR3 sequence (DNA): TGTGCCAGCAGTCCCGTGGGGCTAGCGACTAGCACAGATACGCAGTATTTT. Translating gives CASSPVGLATSTDTQYF.

The chain couples TRBV6-5 to TRBJ1-3, with D unclear. This CDR3 is built from 14 residues. Looked up from germline, CDR1 is MNHEY and CDR2 is SVGAGI. Trimming left V 0 bases short and J 0 bases short, with 3 bases between. The DNA of the CDR3 is TGTGCCAGCAGTTACTCGAGCTCTGGAAACACCATATATTTT. Translation gives CASSYSSSGNTIYF.

V and J are TRBV6-5 and TRBJ1-2, with D maybe TRBD1 (6 bases). From germline, CDR1 is MNHEY and CDR2 SVGAGI. V gave up 5 bases and J gave up 5 bases, with 15 bases separating them. This CDR3 has 14 residues. The CDR3 DNA sequence: TGTGCCAGCAGTCCCCTTGTGGGGGCATATGGCTACACCTTC. Its protein is CASSPLVGAYGYTF.

The CDR3 DNA is TGTGCCAGCTCACCCCCGGGGGGAATCTCGATGAACACTGAAGCTTTCTTT. Amino acids: CASSPPGGISMNTEAFF. V is TRBV18 and J is TRBJ1-1; D might be TRBD1 (5 bases). The CDR3 extends over 17 amino acids. V lost 3 bases to trimming and J lost 0 bases, with 17 bases between them. Germline loops: CDR1 KGHSH, CDR2 LQKENI. Using reference TRBV18 and TRBJ1-1 for the parts outside the CDR3, the full variable domain is NAGVMQNPRHLVRRRGQEARLRCSPMKGHSHVYWYRQLPEEGLKFMVYLQKENIIDESGMPKERFSAEFPKEGPSILRIQQVVRGDSAAYFCASSPPGGISMNTEAFFGQGTRLTVV.

The chain recombines TRBV13 with TRBJ2-7, with D possibly matching TRBD1 (5 bases). The V gene lost 0 bases and the J gene lost 0 bases, with 9 bases spanning the gap. The CDR3 extends over 15 amino acids. In germline, CDR1 is PRHDT, CDR2 FYEKMQ (reference sequence). CDR3: CASSLGRTPSYEQYF. DNA of the CDR3: TGTGCCAGCAGCTTAGGACGGACACCCTCCTACGAGCAGTACTTC. The full variable domain, in which reference TRBV13 and TRBJ2-7 provide the parts outside the CDR3, is AAGVIQSPRHLIKEKRETATLKCYPIPRHDTVYWYQQGPGQDPQFLISFYEKMQSDKGSIPDRFSAQQFSDYHSELNMSSLELGDSALYFCASSLGRTPSYEQYFGPGTRLTVT.

This sequence joins TRBV7-9 and TRBJ2-1, with TRBD2 matching 12 bases. CDR1 is SEHNR and CDR2 is FQNEAQ in the germline V gene (reference sequence). With 8 bases clipped from V and 5 bases from J, the junction kept 10 bases outside the gene matches. The CDR3 spans 16 residues. The CDR3 DNA reads TGTGCCAGCGGGGCCCTAGCGGGAGGGCTGGACAATGAGCAGTTCTTC. This codes for CASGALAGGLDNEQFF. Using reference TRBV7-9 and TRBJ2-1 for the parts outside the CDR3, the full variable domain is DTGVSQNPRHKITKRGQNVTFRCDPISEHNRLYWYRQTLGQGPEFLTYFQNEAQLEKSRLLSDRFSAERPKGSFSTLEIQRTEQGDSAMYLCASGALAGGLDNEQFFGPGTRLTVL.

The V and J genes are TRBV6-6 and TRBJ1-2; D might be TRBD1 (6 bases). The CDR3 has 16 amino acids. V shed 2 bases and J shed 4 bases, with 17 bases lying between them. CDR1 is MNHNY and CDR2 is SVGAGI in the germline V gene (reference sequence). CDR3 coding DNA: TGTGCCAGCAGTTACACTGGGTCAGGGGTGACCTATGGCTACACCTTC. Its translation is CASSYTGSGVTYGYTF.

This clone was detected only once. This chain uses TRBV27 with TRBJ2-7, with 7 bases matching TRBD1. The V gene's germline CDR1 is MNHEY and CDR2 SMNVEV (reference sequence). V lost 6 bases, J lost 5 bases, and 7 bases stayed unmatched. This CDR3 contains 13 residues. CDR3 sequence reads: CASRTTGSHEQYF. The CDR3 DNA reads as TGTGCCAGCAGGACGACAGGGTCCCACGAGCAGTACTTC.

The chain links TRBV3-1 (or the pseudogene TRBV3-2) to TRBJ2-1; no definite D call. The V gene's germline CDR1 is LGHDT and CDR2 YNNKEL (reference sequence). The CDR3 contains 15 residues. Trimming stripped 1 base from V and 5 bases from J, with 12 bases between. DNA for the CDR3: TGTGCCAGCAGCCAAGCCGGTATCCTACACAATGAGCAGTTCTTC. It translates to CASSQAGILHNEQFF.

The chain recombines TRBV6-4 with TRBJ2-3; D is unresolved. CDR1 MRHNA and CDR2 SNTAGT come from the germline V gene. V was clipped by 3 bases and J by 0 bases, with 10 bases between them. The CDR3 has 15 residues. The CDR3 nucleotides are TGTGCCAGCAGTGAAACTCCTGTGAGCACAGATACGCAGTATTTT. It translates to CASSETPVSTDTQYF.

The count of this clone is one. V is TRBV14 and J is TRBJ2-7, with TRBD2 matching over 8 bases. Germline V gene lookup returns CDR1 SGHDN and CDR2 FVKESK. Trimming took 6 bases from V and 6 from J; bases not matched to a gene: 10. This CDR3 is 14 amino acids long. In nucleotides, the CDR3 is TGTGCCAGCAGGAATTCGGGAGGGCGGGGCGAGCAGTACTTC. Amino acid sequence: CASRNSGGRGEQYF.

The genes are TRBV28 and TRBJ1-4; D is ambiguous. The germline CDR1 and CDR2 sequences are MDHEN and SYDVKM. V lost 7 bases to trimming and J lost 8 bases, with 23 bases between them. This CDR3 has 16 amino acids. The CDR3 region is CASNLLRSDSREKLFF. The CDR3 DNA is TGTGCCAGCAACCTTCTCCGGTCGGACTCGAGAGAAAAACTGTTTTTT. The variable domain in full, completed from reference TRBV28 and TRBJ1-4, reads DVKVTQSSRYLVKRTGEKVFLECVQDMDHENMFWYRQDPGLGLRLIYFSYDVKMKEKGDIPEGYSVSREKKERFSLILESASTNQTSMYLCASNLLRSDSREKLFFGSGTQLSVL.

V is TRBV27 and J is TRBJ1-1, with D hard to call. This CDR3 spans 15 amino acids. Trimming removed 0 bases from V and 1 base from J, with 9 bases in between. Germline values: CDR1 MNHEY, CDR2 SMNVEV (reference sequence). The CDR3 DNA follows: TGTGCCAGCAGTTTATCATTAGCAAGGAACACTGAAGCTTTCTTT. Its protein product is CASSLSLARNTEAFF.